This is a list of T cell receptor beta chains from one sample in a study of T cell repertoires in breast cancer. TCRdb passed the emulsion pairing reads through MiXCR, listing each CDR3 protein once. The data contain about 40,000 distinct CDR3 sequences, 35% to 50% of them seen just once; the ten biggest clones take up approximately 57%. Sequenced: CD8+ T cells. Receptor source: a pool of human donors with breast cancer or a healthy control (not recorded which). Both conserved end residues are part of each CDR3. Fields, in order: V gene, J gene, D gene, CDR3 length, clone size, CDR3 protein, CDR3 DNA. D genes are given only for firm matches. Where a row states a size, it is once, few, many or the class of an expanded clone; other rows omit it.

TRBV10-2	TRBJ2-2	TRBD1	13	NA	CASRGQGTGELFF	TGCGCCAGCAGGGGACAGGGGACCGGGGAGCTGTTTTTT
TRBV7-9	TRBJ1-2	NA	13	few	CASSLENVDGYTF	TGTGCCAGCAGCTTAGAAAACGTGGATGGCTACACCTTC
TRBV14	TRBJ2-1	TRBD2	18	NA	CASSQDLGLAGEVHEQFF	TGTGCCAGCAGCCAAGATCTCGGACTAGCGGGAGAGGTGCATGAGCAGTTCTTC
TRBV10-3	TRBJ1-2	TRBD1	14	NA	CAIRIGTGLLGYTF	TGTGCCATCAGGATAGGGACAGGTTTACTTGGCTACACCTTC
TRBV6-2/TRBV6-3	TRBJ2-7	TRBD2	14	few	CASSRLAGGSEQYF	TGTGCCAGCAGTAGACTAGCGGGAGGCAGCGAGCAGTACTTC
TRBV28	TRBJ1-6	NA	15	NA	CASRAGTFYNSPLHF	TGTGCCAGCAGGGCGGGGACGTTCTATAATTCACCCCTCCACTTT
TRBV7-9	TRBJ2-7	NA	12	NA	CASSSAVGEQYF	TGTGCCAGCAGCTCCGCCGTCGGCGAGCAGTACTTC
TRBV12-3/TRBV12-4	TRBJ1-5	NA	13	NA	CASRVSSHQPQHF	TGTGCCAGCAGAGTTTCAAGTCATCAGCCCCAGCATTTT
TRBV6-5	TRBJ2-5	NA	15	few	CASRRGGRFQETQYF	TGTGCCAGCAGGAGGGGGGGAAGATTCCAAGAGACCCAGTACTTC
TRBV6-6	TRBJ2-3	NA	15	NA	CASSYPADQADTQYF	TGTGCCAGCAGTTACCCGGCGGACCAGGCGGATACGCAGTATTTT
TRBV2	TRBJ1-5	NA	13	NA	CASRDTLNQPQHF	TGTGCCAGCAGGGACACTCTGAATCAGCCCCAGCATTTT
TRBV6-1	TRBJ1-5	NA	17	NA	CASSYVRKQGNNQPQHF	TGTGCCAGCAGCTATGTACGAAAACAGGGAAACAATCAGCCCCAGCATTTT
TRBV7-2	TRBJ2-7	NA	13	NA	CASSRGSSYEQYF	TGTGCCAGCAGCCGGGGGAGTTCCTACGAGCAGTACTTC
TRBV7-2	TRBJ1-5	NA	15	few	CASSGMGGGNQPQHF	TGTGCCAGCAGCGGAATGGGGGGAGGCAATCAGCCCCAGCATTTT
TRBV24-1	TRBJ2-5	NA	16	NA	CATSDGGTRVKETQYF	TGTGCCACCAGTGATGGCGGGACAAGGGTGAAAGAGACCCAGTACTTC
TRBV7-9	TRBJ2-7	NA	12	many	CASSLQGYEQYF	TGTGCCAGCAGCTTACAGGGCTACGAGCAGTACTTC
TRBV7-9	TRBJ2-5	NA	13	NA	CASSYLVQETQYF	TGTGCCAGCAGCTACCTAGTCCAAGAGACCCAGTACTTC
TRBV5-1	TRBJ2-1	TRBD2	19	NA	CASSPAGLAGESSYNEQFF	TGCGCCAGCAGCCCCGCGGGACTAGCGGGGGAAAGCTCCTACAATGAGCAGTTCTTC
TRBV11-3	TRBJ1-1	NA	13	NA	CASSFDMNTEAFF	TGTGCCAGCAGCTTTGATATGAACACTGAAGCTTTCTTT
TRBV15	TRBJ2-1	TRBD1	13	NA	CATKGTGVNEQFF	TGTGCCACCAAAGGGACAGGGGTCAATGAGCAGTTCTTC
TRBV6-4	TRBJ2-3	TRBD2	15	NA	CASSETSGDSDTQYF	TGTGCCAGCAGTGAGACTAGCGGGGATTCGGATACGCAGTATTTT
TRBV7-4	TRBJ2-7	TRBD2	17	NA	CASSSGTSEGNRYEQYF	TGTGCCAGCAGCTCCGGGACTAGCGAAGGTAACCGCTACGAGCAGTACTTC
TRBV20-1	TRBJ1-1	NA	13	NA	CSAEQVRGSEAFF	TGCAGTGCTGAACAGGTGCGGGGATCTGAAGCTTTCTTT
TRBV14	TRBJ1-2	NA	13	NA	CASGPRTFYGYTF	TGTGCCAGCGGCCCGCGGACCTTCTATGGCTACACCTTC
TRBV6-2/TRBV6-3	TRBJ2-3	NA	16	NA	CASSYPRSSSTDTQYF	TGTGCCAGCAGTTATCCGCGTTCTAGCAGCACAGATACGCAGTATTTT
TRBV20-1	TRBJ2-3	NA	13	NA	CSASVGSTDTQYF	TGCAGTGCTAGTGTGGGCAGCACAGATACGCAGTATTTT
TRBV5-4	TRBJ1-2	NA	14	NA	CASSLSRAAYGYTF	TGTGCCAGCAGCTTGTCGAGGGCAGCCTATGGCTACACCTTC